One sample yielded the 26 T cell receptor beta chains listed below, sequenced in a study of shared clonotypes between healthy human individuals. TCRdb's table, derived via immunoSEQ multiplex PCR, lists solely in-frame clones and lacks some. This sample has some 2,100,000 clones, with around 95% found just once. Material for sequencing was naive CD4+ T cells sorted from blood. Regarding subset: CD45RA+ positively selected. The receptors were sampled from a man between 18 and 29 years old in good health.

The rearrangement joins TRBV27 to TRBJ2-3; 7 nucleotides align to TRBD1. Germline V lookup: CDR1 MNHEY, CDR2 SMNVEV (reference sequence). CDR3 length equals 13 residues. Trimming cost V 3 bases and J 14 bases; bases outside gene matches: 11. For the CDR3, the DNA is TGTGCCAGCAGTTTTGGCCAAGAGGGGGCCAGGTATTTT. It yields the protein CASSFGQEGARYF.

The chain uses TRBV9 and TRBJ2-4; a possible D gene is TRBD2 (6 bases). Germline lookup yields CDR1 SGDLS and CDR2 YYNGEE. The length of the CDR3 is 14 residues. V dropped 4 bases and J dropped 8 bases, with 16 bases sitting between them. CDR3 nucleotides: TGTGCCAGCAGCCTCCGGAGGGCCGGGGACATTCAGTACTTC. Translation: CASSLRRAGDIQYF.

In DNA, the CDR3 is TGTGCCATCAGTGATGACAGGGGAGGCAATCAGCCCCAGCATTTT. The encoded protein is CAISDDRGGNQPQHF. The V and J genes are TRBV10-3 and TRBJ1-5, with TRBD1 matching 8 bases. Germline V gene lookup returns CDR1 ENHRY and CDR2 SYGVKD. This CDR3 spans 15 amino acids. V gave up 3 bases and J gave up 2 bases; unmatched junction bases: 3.

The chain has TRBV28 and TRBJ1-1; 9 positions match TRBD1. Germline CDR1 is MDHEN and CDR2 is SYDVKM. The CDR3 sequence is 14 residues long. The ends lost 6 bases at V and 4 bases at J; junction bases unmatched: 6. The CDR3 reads CASRPRQGGTEAFF. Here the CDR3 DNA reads TGTGCCAGCAGACCAAGACAGGGGGGCACTGAAGCTTTCTTT.

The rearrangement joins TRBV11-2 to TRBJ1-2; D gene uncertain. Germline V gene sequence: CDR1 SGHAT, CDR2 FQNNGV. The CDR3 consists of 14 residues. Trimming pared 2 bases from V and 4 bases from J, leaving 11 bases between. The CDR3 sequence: CASSLREGAYGYTF. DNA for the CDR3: TGTGCCAGCAGCTTAAGAGAGGGCGCCTATGGCTACACCTTC.

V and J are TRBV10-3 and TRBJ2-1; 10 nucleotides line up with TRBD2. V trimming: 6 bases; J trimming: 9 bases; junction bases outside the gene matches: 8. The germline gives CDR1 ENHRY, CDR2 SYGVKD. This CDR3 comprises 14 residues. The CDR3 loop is CAIRSSGSWGEQFF. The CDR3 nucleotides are TGTGCCATCAGGTCTAGCGGGAGCTGGGGTGAGCAGTTCTTC.

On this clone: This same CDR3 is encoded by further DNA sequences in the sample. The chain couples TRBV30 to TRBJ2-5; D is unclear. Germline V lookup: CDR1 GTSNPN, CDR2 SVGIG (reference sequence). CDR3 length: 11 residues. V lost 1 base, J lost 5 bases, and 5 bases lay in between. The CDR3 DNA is TGTGCCTGGAGTGAGGTTGAGACCCAGTACTTC. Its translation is CAWSEVETQYF.

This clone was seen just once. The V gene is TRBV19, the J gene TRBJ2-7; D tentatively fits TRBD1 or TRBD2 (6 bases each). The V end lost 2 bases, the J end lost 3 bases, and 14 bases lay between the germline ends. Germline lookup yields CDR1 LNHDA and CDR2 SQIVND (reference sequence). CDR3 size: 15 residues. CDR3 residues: CASSISGGSYYEQYF. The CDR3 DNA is TGTGCCAGTAGTATATCCGGGGGCAGTTACTACGAGCAGTACTTC.

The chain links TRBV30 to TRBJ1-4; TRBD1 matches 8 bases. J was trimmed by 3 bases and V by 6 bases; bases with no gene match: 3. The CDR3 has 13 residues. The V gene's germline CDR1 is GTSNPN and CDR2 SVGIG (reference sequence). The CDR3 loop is CACDRGANEKLFF. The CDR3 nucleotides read TGTGCCTGCGACAGGGGAGCTAATGAAAAACTGTTTTTT. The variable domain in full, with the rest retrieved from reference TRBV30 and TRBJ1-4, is SQTIHQWPATLVQPVGSPLSLECTVEGTSNPNLYWYRQAAGRGLQLLFYSVGIGQISSEVPQNLSASRPQDRQFILSSKKLLLSDSGFYLCACDRGANEKLFFGSGTQLSVL.

Here the CDR3 DNA reads TGTGCCAGCAGCTTAGGGGGGACTAGCGGGAGAGGGTACGAGCAGTACTTC. Its translation: CASSLGGTSGRGYEQYF. V is TRBV13 and J is TRBJ2-7, with 14 bases that match TRBD2. The length of the CDR3 is 17 residues. The germline V gene has CDR1 PRHDT and CDR2 FYEKMQ (reference sequence). V shed 0 bases and J 4 bases; nucleotides not matched to a gene: 5.

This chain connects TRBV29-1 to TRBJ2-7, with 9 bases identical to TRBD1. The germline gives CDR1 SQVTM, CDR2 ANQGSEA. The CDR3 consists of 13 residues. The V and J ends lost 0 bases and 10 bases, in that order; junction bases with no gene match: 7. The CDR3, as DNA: TGCAGCGTTGAAGAGTTCGGACAGGGGTTTCAGTACTTC. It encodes CSVEEFGQGFQYF.

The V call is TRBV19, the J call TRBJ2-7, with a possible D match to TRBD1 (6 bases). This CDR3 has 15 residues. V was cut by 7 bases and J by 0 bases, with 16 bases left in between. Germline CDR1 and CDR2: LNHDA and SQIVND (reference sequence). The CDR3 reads CASTTGTGTSYEQYF. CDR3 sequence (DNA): TGTGCCAGTACAACGGGAACAGGGACCTCCTACGAGCAGTACTTC.

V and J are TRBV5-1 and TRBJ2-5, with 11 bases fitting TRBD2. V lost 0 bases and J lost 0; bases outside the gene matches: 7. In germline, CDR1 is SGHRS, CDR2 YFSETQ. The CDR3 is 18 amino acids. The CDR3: CASSLGFGTSGYQETQYF. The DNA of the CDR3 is TGCGCCAGCAGCTTGGGTTTTGGGACTAGCGGATACCAAGAGACCCAGTACTTC.

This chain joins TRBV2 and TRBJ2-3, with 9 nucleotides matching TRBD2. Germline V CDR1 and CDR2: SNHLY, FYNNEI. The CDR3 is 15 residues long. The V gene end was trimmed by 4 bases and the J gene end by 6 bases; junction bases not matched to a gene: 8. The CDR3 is CASSGSRGGQDTQYF. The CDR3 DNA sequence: TGTGCCAGCAGTGGGTCGCGGGGGGGCCAGGATACGCAGTATTTT.

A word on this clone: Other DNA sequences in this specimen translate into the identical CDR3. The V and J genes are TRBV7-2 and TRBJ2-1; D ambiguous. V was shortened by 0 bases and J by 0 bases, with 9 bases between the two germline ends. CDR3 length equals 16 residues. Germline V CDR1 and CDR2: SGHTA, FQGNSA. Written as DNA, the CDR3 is TGTGCCAGCAGCTTAGCCGGAGATAGCTCCTACAATGAGCAGTTCTTC. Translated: CASSLAGDSSYNEQFF.

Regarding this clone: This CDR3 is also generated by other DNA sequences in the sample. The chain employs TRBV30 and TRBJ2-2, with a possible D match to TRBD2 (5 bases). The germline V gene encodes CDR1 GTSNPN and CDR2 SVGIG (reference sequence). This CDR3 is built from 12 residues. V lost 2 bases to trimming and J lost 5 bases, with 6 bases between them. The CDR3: CAWSRGTGELFF. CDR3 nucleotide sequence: TGTGCCTGGAGTCGAGGGACCGGGGAGCTGTTTTTT.

CDR3 nucleotides: TGTGCCAGCAGTTCGGCAAGGCTAATGAATTCACCCCTCCACTTT. It encodes CASSSARLMNSPLHF. The V and J genes are TRBV27 and TRBJ1-6; D not resolved. V was clipped by 4 bases and J by 7 bases, with 14 bases between them. Per germline, CDR1 MNHEY and CDR2 SMNVEV (reference sequence). The CDR3 consists of 15 residues.

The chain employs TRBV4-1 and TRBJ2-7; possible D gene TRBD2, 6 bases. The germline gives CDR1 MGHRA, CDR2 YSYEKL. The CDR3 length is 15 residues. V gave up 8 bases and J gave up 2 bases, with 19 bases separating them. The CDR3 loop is CASAPTLALTYEQYF. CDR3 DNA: TGCGCCAGCGCCCCTACTCTAGCGCTTACCTACGAGCAGTACTTC.

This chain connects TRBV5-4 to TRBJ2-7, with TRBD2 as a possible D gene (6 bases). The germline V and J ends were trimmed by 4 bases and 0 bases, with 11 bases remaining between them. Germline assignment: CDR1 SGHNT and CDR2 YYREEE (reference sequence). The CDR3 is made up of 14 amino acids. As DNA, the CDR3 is TGTGCCAGCAGCCCGGGGAGGCCCTCCTACGAGCAGTACTTC. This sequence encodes CASSPGRPSYEQYF.

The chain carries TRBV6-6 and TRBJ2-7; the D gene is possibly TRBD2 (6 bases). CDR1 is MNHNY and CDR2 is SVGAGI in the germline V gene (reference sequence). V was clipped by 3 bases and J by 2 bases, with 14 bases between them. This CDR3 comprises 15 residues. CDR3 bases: TGTGCCAGCAGTTATACGGACGGGGGAGCCTACGAGCAGTACTTC. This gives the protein CASSYTDGGAYEQYF.

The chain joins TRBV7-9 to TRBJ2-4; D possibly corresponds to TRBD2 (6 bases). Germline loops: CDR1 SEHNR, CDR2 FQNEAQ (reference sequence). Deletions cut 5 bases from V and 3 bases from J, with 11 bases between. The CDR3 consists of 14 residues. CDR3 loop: CASSAEGGKNIQYF. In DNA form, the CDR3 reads TGTGCCAGCAGCGCGGAGGGTGGCAAAAACATTCAGTACTTC.

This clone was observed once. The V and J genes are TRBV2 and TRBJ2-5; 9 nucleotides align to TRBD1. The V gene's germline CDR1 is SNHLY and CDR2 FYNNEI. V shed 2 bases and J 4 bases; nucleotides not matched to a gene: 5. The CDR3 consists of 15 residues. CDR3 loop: CASSEQGQGGETQYF. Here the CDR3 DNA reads TGTGCCAGCAGTGAACAGGGACAGGGAGGAGAGACCCAGTACTTC.

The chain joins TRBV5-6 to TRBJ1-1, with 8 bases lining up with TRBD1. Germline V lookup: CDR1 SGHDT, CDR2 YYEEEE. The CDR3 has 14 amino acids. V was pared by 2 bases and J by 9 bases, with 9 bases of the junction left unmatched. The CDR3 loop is CASSLPGTGRKAFF. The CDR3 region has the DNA TGTGCCAGCAGCTTACCCGGGACAGGAAGAAAAGCTTTCTTT.

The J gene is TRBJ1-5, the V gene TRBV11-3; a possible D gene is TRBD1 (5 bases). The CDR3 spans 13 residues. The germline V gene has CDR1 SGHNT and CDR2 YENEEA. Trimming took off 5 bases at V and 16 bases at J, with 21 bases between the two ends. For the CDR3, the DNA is TGTGCCAGCAGCGACACAGCCGGGACGCCTCTTCATTTT. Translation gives CASSDTAGTPLHF.

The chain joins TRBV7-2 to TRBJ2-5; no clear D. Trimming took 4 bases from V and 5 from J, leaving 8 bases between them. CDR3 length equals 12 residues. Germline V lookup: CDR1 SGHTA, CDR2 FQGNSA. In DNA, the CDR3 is TGTGCCAGCAGCTCCTTGGACGAGACCCAGTACTTC. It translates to CASSSLDETQYF.

As DNA, the CDR3 is TGTGCCAGCAGTGACTCCAGGGTAGGCAATGAGCAGTTCTTC. Residues: CASSDSRVGNEQFF. The chain combines TRBV6-4 with TRBJ2-1; the D gene is possibly TRBD1 (5 bases). The CDR3 runs 14 residues. V dropped 0 bases and J dropped 6 bases, with 9 bases sitting between them. CDR1 and CDR2 (germline): MRHNA, SNTAGT.